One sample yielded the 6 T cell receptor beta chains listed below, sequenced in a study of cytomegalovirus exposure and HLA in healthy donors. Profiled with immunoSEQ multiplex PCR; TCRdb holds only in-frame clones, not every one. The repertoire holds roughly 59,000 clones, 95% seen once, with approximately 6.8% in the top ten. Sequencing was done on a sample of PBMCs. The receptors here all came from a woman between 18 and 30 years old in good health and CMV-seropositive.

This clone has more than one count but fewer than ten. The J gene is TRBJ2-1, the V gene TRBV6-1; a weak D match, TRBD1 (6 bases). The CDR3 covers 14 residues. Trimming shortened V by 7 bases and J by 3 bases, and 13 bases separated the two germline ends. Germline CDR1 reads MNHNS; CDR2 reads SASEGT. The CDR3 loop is CASKRRDNYNEQFF. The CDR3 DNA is TGTGCCAGCAAAAGAAGGGACAACTACAATGAGCAGTTCTTC.

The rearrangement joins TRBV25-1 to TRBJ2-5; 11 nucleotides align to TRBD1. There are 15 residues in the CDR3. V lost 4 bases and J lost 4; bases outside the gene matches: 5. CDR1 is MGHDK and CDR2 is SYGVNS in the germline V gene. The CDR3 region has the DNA TGTGCCAGCAGTGCCCGGGACAGGGGGTTAGAGACCCAGTACTTC. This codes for CASSARDRGLETQYF.

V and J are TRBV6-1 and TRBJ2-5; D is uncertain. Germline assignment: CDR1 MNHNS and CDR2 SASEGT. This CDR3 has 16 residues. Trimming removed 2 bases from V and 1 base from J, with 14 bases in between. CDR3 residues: CASSEWRSRLQETQYF. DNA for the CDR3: TGTGCCAGCAGTGAATGGCGGAGCCGACTCCAAGAGACCCAGTACTTC.

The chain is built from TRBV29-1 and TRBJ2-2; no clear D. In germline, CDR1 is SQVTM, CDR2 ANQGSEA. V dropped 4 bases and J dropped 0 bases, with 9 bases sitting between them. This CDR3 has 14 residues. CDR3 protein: CSVVRHPNTGELFF. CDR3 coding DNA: TGCAGCGTTGTAAGACATCCGAACACCGGGGAGCTGTTTTTT.

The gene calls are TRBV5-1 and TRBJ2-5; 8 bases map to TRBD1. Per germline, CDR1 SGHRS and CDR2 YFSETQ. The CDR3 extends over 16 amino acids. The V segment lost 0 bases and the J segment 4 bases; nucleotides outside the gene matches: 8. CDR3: CASSLATGAEGETQYF. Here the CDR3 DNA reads TGCGCCAGCAGCTTGGCGACAGGGGCAGAGGGAGAGACCCAGTACTTC.

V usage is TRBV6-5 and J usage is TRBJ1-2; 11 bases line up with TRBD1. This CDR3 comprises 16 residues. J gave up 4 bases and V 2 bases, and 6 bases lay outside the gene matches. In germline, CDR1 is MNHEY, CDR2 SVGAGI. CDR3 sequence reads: CASSYVSGTGGYGYTF. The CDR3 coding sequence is TGTGCCAGCAGTTACGTCTCCGGGACAGGGGGCTATGGCTACACCTTC.